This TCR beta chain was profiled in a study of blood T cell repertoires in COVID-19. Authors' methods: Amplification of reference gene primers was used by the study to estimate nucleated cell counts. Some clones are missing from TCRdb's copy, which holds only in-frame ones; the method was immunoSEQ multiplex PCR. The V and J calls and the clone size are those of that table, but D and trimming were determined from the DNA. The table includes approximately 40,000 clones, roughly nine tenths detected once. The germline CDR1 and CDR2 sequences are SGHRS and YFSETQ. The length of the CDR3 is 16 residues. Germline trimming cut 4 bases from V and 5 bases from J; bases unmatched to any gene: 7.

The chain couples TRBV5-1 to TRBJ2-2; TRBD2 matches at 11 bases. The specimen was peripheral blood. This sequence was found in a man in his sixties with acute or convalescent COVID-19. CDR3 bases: TGCGCCAGCAGCCCACTAGCGGGAGTGGATACCGGGGAGCTGTTTTTT. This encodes CASSPLAGVDTGELFF.